This TCR beta chain was sequenced during a study of beta chain features in type 1 diabetes. At the level of the study: Regarding age, gender and cell yields, patients proved similar to healthy donors. Study results and caveats: Among patients, naive, central memory and Treg TCRB repertoires appeared more similar than among healthy donors. Lower insertion and higher deletion counts appeared at VDJ junctions in type 1 diabetes patients. TCRB CDR3 length was moderately but significantly reduced in all four CD4+ subsets of Type 1 diabetes patients.

The CDR3 contains 14 residues. V was trimmed by 0 bases and J by 3 bases, leaving 7 bases between them. Germline V gene data show CDR1 as SGHRS and CDR2 as YFSETQ. Of note for this clone: The antigen is unknown.

Since all of the isolated RNA was reverse transcribed, expressed TCRB transcripts were what got sequenced. Generated by immunoSEQ multiplex PCR, the TCRdb table keeps only in-frame clones and is missing some. Here the sample spans about 650,000 clones, about an eighth being singletons. The single heparinised draw taken from each donor contained roughly 100 mL of blood on average. Specimen: naive CD4+ T cells from blood. The clonotype was recovered from a man between 25 and 39 years old with type 1 diabetes. The rearrangement links TRBV5-1 to TRBJ1-5; D not resolved. The CDR3 region has the DNA TGCGCCAGCAGCTTGGGAGGGTTCAATCAGCCCCAGCATTTT. It yields the protein CASSLGGFNQPQHF.